The present TCR beta chain was sequenced within a study of OX40 agonist ivuxolimab in advanced cancers. Germline loops: CDR1 SGHVS, CDR2 FNYEAQ. The CDR3 is 15 residues long. V gave up 0 bases and J gave up 9 bases, with 15 bases separating them. Assay: immunoSEQ multiplex PCR; the TCRdb copy retains only in-frame clones and omits some. The sample has 90,000 to 95,000 clones, approximately 87% seen once. This specimen was CD4+ or CD8+ T cells sorted from blood, taken in a trial of the OX40 agonist ivuxolimab. V usage is TRBV7-6 and J usage is TRBJ2-1; possibly TRBD1 for D (6 bases). The sequence derives from an adult with an advanced solid tumor such as melanoma, head and neck, liver or kidney cancer. CDR3 DNA: TGTGCCAGCAGCTTAGCCCCCGGACAGAGTAGTGAGCAGTTCTTC. It encodes CASSLAPGQSSEQFF.